This TCR beta chain was captured in a study of blood T cell repertoires in COVID-19. Study details: Samples of COVID-19 (acute and convalescent) were obtained from the United States, Italy and Spain.

Germline V gives CDR1 GTSNPN, CDR2 SVGIG (reference sequence). The CDR3 spans 16 residues. The ends were cut back, 0 bases at V and 0 bases at J, with 12 bases in the middle. Profiling relied on immunoSEQ multiplex PCR, and the TCRdb table lists in-frame clones only, not all of them. The sample yields roughly 280,000 clones, about 91% seen once. All enrollees were about 18 to 89 years old and from about 24 US areas. Participants were placed into cohorts based on the clinical history they reported. Exposed participants came across a COVID-19 case within 2 weeks before study entry. The gene calls are TRBV30 and TRBJ2-4, with D possibly being TRBD2 (5 bases). The source is a man aged 40-55 years who had been exposed to COVID-19. The sample consisted of PBMCs or T cells enriched from blood (not recorded which). In DNA form, the CDR3 reads TGTGCCTGGAGTGTAGGGCTAGCACTAGCCAAAAACATTCAGTACTTC. It translates to CAWSVGLALAKNIQYF.